Listed below are T cell receptor beta chains from one sample, sequenced in a study of blood T cell repertoires in COVID-19. Method: immunoSEQ multiplex PCR; TCRdb's copy keeps in-frame clones and lacks some. The repertoire has more than 200,000 clones, 86% of them found once; the top ten carry around 1.8%. Sequencing input: peripheral blood. The receptors were sampled from a young man with active or convalescent COVID-19. CDR3s include the opening cysteine and the closing phenylalanine or tryptophan. A D gene is named only where the DNA matches it firmly. A row's size may be missing; if present it is once, few, many or a size class.

abundance	j_gene	d_gene	v_gene	CDR3aa	CDR3nt
NA	TRBJ2-7	NA	TRBV5-4	CASSVQTGYEQYF	TGTGCCAGCAGCGTTCAAACAGGGTACGAGCAGTACTTC
NA	TRBJ2-5	NA	TRBV3-1/TRBV3-2	CASSRQGGTQYF	TGTGCCAGCAGCCGCCAGGGGGGGACCCAGTACTTC
NA	TRBJ1-2	NA	TRBV29-1	CSVVGAWGYTF	TGCAGCGTTGTAGGGGCATGGGGCTACACCTTC
NA	TRBJ1-3	NA	TRBV30	CASGVGGNTIYF	TGTGCCTCCGGGGTAGGCGGAAACACCATATATTTT
NA	TRBJ2-3	NA	TRBV10-3	CAISGRPGDTQYF	TGTGCCATCAGCGGGAGACCGGGAGATACGCAGTATTTT
NA	TRBJ1-4	NA	TRBV13	CASSQGGLELFF	TGTGCCAGCAGCCAGGGCGGTTTAGAACTGTTTTTT
NA	TRBJ2-5	NA	TRBV9	CASSVVGGEETQYF	TGTGCCAGCAGCGTAGTCGGAGGGGAAGAGACCCAGTACTTC
NA	TRBJ2-7	TRBD1	TRBV6-2/TRBV6-3	CASSSTGTGGYEQYF	TGTGCCAGCAGTTCCACCGGGACAGGGGGATACGAGCAGTACTTC
NA	TRBJ2-2	TRBD2	TRBV6-2/TRBV6-3	CASSKLAGGQGGELFF	TGTGCCAGCAGCAAGCTAGCGGGGGGGCAAGGCGGGGAGCTGTTTTTT
NA	TRBJ2-7	NA	TRBV20-1	CSAQTGYEQYF	TGCAGTGCCCAGACGGGGTACGAGCAGTACTTC
NA	TRBJ1-4	TRBD1	TRBV5-1	CASSLQGAPNEKLFF	TGCGCCAGCAGCTTACAGGGGGCTCCTAATGAAAAACTGTTTTTT
NA	TRBJ1-1	NA	TRBV6-6	CASSYSLDSDAFF	TGTGCCAGCAGTTACTCTCTGGACAGCGATGCTTTCTTT
NA	TRBJ2-3	NA	TRBV18	CASSPRRGDSTDTQYF	TGTGCCAGCTCACCACGCCGGGGAGACAGCACAGATACGCAGTATTTT
NA	TRBJ1-3	NA	TRBV5-1	CASSLTAGNTIYF	TGCGCCAGCAGCTTGACAGCCGGAAACACCATATATTTT
NA	TRBJ1-1	NA	TRBV10-2	CARTQGIGKNTEAFF	TGCGCCAGAACCCAGGGTATAGGTAAGAACACTGAAGCTTTCTTT
NA	TRBJ1-2	NA	TRBV10-3	CAISGGGTRGYGYTF	TGTGCCATCAGTGGGGGCGGGACGCGGGGCTATGGCTACACCTTC
NA	TRBJ2-7	NA	TRBV3-1/TRBV3-2	CASSEIQGFEQYF	TGTGCCAGCAGTGAAATACAGGGTTTCGAGCAGTACTTC
NA	TRBJ1-2	NA	TRBV27	CASRPNREPGYTF	TGTGCCAGCAGACCCAACAGGGAACCGGGCTACACCTTC
NA	TRBJ2-6	NA	TRBV30	CAWSQGSSGANVLTF	TGTGCCTGGAGTCAGGGGTCGTCTGGGGCCAACGTCCTGACTTTC
NA	TRBJ2-5	TRBD2	TRBV11-2	CASGAGDQETQYF	TGTGCCAGCGGGGCGGGGGATCAAGAGACCCAGTACTTC
NA	TRBJ1-6	TRBD1	TRBV5-1	CASSYSTPQTGSNSPLHF	TGCGCCAGCAGCTATAGCACACCTCAGACAGGGTCTAATTCACCCCTCCACTTT
NA	TRBJ2-5	NA	TRBV27	CASSPRTAQETQYF	TGTGCCAGCAGTCCGCGGACAGCCCAAGAGACCCAGTACTTC
NA	TRBJ1-6	TRBD1	TRBV18	CASSLGQGIYNSPLHF	TGTGCCAGCTCCCTAGGACAGGGGATATATAATTCACCCCTCCACTTT
NA	TRBJ1-3	NA	TRBV2	CASSVSGGNTIYF	TGTGCCAGCAGTGTATCAGGGGGAAACACCATATATTTT
NA	TRBJ2-3	TRBD2	TRBV29-1	CSAATLAGGNTDTQYF	TGCAGCGCCGCGACACTAGCGGGGGGAAACACAGATACGCAGTATTTT
NA	TRBJ1-4	NA	TRBV27	CASSLVFGVGGEKLFF	TGTGCCAGCAGTTTAGTCTTCGGGGTTGGGGGCGAAAAACTGTTTTTT
NA	TRBJ2-7	NA	TRBV5-6	CASSFWTAYEQYF	TGTGCCAGCAGCTTTTGGACTGCATACGAGCAGTACTTC
few	TRBJ2-7	TRBD1	TRBV9	CASSVDTGASYEQYF	TGTGCCAGCAGCGTAGATACAGGGGCCTCCTACGAGCAGTACTTC
NA	TRBJ2-1	TRBD2	TRBV3-1/TRBV3-2	CASSQDPSGGAEFF	TGTGCCAGCAGCCAAGATCCTAGCGGGGGGGCTGAATTCTTC
NA	TRBJ2-2	NA	TRBV27	CASSYEGWGGELFF	TGTGCCAGCAGTTATGAGGGATGGGGCGGGGAGCTGTTTTTT
NA	TRBJ2-5	NA	TRBV5-8	CASSLARRETQYF	TGTGCCAGCAGCTTGGCCCGGAGAGAGACCCAGTACTTC